One T cell receptor beta chain is described in this entry. What it binds is unknown. All donors came from Russia, were Caucasian and healthy, and spanned ages about 6 to 95. The data derive from a study of blood T cells in healthy people across ages. Study-wide points: TCR beta diversity per million T cells fell roughly linearly with age.

V lost 6 bases and J lost 8, with 23 bases in between. Looked up from germline, CDR1 is DFQATT and CDR2 is SNEGSKA (reference sequence). The CDR3 extends over 15 amino acids. Alongside a J-beta primer mix, a sample-barcoded 5' primer served in a second PCR lasting about 7 to 11 cycles. Unique molecular identifiers of 12 random nucleotides labeled each cDNA. TCRdb reprocessed the 5' RACE reads via MiXCR and lists one record per CDR3 protein. The sample has 780,000 or so distinct CDR3 sequences; more than 55% are singletons. What was sequenced was blood. This TCR was recovered from a man between 40 and 49 years old in good health. The gene calls are TRBV20-1 and TRBJ2-1; D is unresolved. In nucleotides, the CDR3 is TGCAGTGCGCAGACCCCTATCCGATCTCGGGATGAGCAGTTCTTC. It yields the protein CSAQTPIRSRDEQFF.